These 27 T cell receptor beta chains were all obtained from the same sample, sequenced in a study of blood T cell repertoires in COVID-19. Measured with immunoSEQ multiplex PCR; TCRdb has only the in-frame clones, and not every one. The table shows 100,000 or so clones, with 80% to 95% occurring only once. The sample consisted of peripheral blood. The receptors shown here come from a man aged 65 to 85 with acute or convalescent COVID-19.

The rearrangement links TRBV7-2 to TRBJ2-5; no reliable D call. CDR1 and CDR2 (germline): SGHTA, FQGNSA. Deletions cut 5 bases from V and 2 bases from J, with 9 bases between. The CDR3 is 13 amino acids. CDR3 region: CASSPLEQETQYF. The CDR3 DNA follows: TGTGCCAGCAGCCCGTTGGAGCAAGAGACCCAGTACTTC.

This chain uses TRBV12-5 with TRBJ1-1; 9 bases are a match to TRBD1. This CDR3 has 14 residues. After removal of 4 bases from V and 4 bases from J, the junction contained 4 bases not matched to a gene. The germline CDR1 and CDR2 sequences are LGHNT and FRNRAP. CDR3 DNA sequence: TGTGCTAGTGGTTCTGACAGGGGGGTCACTGAAGCTTTCTTT. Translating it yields CASGSDRGVTEAFF. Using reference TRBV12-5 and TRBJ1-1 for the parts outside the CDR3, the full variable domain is DARVTQTPRHKVTEMGQEVTMRCQPILGHNTVFWYRQTMMQGLELLAYFRNRAPLDDSGMPKDRFSAEMPDATLATLKIQPSEPRDSAVYFCASGSDRGVTEAFFGQGTRLTVV.

This CDR3 is CATGQGVSRSYNEQFF. In DNA form, the CDR3 reads TGTGCCACCGGACAGGGGGTGAGTCGGTCCTACAATGAGCAGTTCTTC. This chain connects TRBV24-1 to TRBJ2-1; 10 bases fit TRBD1. The CDR3 spans 16 residues. Looked up from germline, CDR1 is KGHDR and CDR2 is SFDVKD. Unmatched junction bases numbered 8, after V lost 9 bases and J lost 1 base.

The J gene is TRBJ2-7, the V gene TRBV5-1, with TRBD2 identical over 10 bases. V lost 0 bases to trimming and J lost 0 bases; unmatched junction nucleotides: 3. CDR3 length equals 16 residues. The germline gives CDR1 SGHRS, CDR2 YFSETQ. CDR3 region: CASSLGLAGPSYEQYF. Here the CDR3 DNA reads TGCGCCAGCAGCTTGGGACTAGCGGGCCCCTCCTACGAGCAGTACTTC.

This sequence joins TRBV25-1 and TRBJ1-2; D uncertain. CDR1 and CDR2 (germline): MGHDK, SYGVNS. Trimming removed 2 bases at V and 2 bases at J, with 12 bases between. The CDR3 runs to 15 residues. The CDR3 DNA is TGTGCCAGCAGTGAAGCGGGAGCGGGGAACTATGGCTACACCTTC. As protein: CASSEAGAGNYGYTF.

The CDR3 spells CASRPWTSGNTGELFF. CDR3 nucleotide sequence: TGTGCCAGCAGACCCTGGACTAGCGGGAACACCGGGGAGCTGTTTTTT. The chain links TRBV28 to TRBJ2-2, with TRBD2 matching over 10 bases. The germline CDR1 and CDR2 sequences are MDHEN and SYDVKM. This CDR3 is built from 16 residues. V was clipped by 6 bases and J by 1 base; unmatched bases: 5.

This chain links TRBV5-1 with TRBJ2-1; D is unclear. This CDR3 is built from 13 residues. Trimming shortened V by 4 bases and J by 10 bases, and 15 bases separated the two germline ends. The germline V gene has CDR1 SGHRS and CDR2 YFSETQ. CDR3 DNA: TGCGCCAGCAGCCTAAACTCTAGAGAAGAGCAGTTCTTC. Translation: CASSLNSREEQFF.

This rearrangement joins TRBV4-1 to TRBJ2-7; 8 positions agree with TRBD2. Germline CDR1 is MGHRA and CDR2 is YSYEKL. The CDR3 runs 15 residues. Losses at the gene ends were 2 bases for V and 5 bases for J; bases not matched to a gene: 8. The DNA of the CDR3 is TGCGCCAGCAGCCAAACTACCGGGACTAGTAACGAGCAGTACTTC. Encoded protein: CASSQTTGTSNEQYF.

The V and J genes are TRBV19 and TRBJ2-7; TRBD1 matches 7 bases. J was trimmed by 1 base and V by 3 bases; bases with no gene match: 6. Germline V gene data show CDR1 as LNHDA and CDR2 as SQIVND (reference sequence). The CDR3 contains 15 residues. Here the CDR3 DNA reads TGTGCCAGTAGTATCGGCAGGGGGATTTCCTACGAGCAGTACTTC. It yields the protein CASSIGRGISYEQYF.

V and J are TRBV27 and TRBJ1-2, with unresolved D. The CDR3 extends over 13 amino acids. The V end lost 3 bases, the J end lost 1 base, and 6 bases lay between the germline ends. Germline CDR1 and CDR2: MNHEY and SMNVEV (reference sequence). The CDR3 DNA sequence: TGTGCCAGCAGTTTGGCCAGTAACTATGGCTACACCTTC. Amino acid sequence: CASSLASNYGYTF.

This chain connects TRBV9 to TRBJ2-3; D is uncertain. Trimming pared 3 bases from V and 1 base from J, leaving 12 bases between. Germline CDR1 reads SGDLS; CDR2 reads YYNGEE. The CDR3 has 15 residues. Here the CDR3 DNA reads TGTGCCAGCAGCGGCGTGAGAGGAGGCACAGATACGCAGTATTTT. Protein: CASSGVRGGTDTQYF.

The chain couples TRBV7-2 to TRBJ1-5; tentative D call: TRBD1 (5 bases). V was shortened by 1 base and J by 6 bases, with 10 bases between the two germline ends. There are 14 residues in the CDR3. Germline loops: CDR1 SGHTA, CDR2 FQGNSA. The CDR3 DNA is TGTGCCAGCAGCTTAGTAGGGGAGGGTCAGCCCCAGCATTTT. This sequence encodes CASSLVGEGQPQHF. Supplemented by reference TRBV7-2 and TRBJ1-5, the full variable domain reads GAGVSQSPSNKVTEKGKDVELRCDPISGHTALYWYRQSLGQGLEFLIYFQGNSAPDKSGLPSDRFSAERTGGSVSTLTIQRTQQEDSAVYLCASSLVGEGQPQHFGDGTRLSIL.

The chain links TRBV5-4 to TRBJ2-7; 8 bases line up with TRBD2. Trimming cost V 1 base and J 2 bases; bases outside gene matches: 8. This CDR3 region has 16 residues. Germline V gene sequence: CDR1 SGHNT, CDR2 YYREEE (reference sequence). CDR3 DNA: TGTGCCAGCAGCTTGTCCGCGACTAGCGCAACCTACGAGCAGTACTTC. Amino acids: CASSLSATSATYEQYF. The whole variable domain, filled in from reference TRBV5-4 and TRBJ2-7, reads ETGVTQSPTHLIKTRGQQVTLRCSSQSGHNTVSWYQQALGQGPQFIFQYYREEENGRGNFPPRFSGLQFPNYSSELNVNALELDDSALYLCASSLSATSATYEQYFGPGTRLTVT.

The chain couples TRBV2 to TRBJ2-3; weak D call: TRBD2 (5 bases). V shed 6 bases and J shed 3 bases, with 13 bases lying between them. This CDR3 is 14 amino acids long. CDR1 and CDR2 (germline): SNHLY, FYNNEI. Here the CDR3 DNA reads TGTGCCAGCAGGCTTAGAGGGTCAACAGATACGCAGTATTTT. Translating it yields CASRLRGSTDTQYF.

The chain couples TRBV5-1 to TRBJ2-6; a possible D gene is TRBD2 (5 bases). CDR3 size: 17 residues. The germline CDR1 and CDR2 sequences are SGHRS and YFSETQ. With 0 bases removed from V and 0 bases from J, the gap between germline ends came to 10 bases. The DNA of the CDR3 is TGCGCCAGCAGCTTGGTGGTGGGGAGCTCTGGGGCCAACGTCCTGACTTTC. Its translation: CASSLVVGSSGANVLTF. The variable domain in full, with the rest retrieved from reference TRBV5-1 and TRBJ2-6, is KAGVTQTPRYLIKTRGQQVTLSCSPISGHRSVSWYQQTPGQGLQFLFEYFSETQRNKGNFPGRFSGRQFSNSRSEMNVSTLELGDSALYLCASSLVVGSSGANVLTFGAGSRLTVL.

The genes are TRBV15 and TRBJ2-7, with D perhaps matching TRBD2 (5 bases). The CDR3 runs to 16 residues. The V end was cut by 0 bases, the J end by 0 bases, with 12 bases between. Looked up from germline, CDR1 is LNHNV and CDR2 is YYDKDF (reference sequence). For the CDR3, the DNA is TGTGCCACCAGCAGAGATGGTTTCGGGAACTCCTACGAGCAGTACTTC. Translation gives CATSRDGFGNSYEQYF.

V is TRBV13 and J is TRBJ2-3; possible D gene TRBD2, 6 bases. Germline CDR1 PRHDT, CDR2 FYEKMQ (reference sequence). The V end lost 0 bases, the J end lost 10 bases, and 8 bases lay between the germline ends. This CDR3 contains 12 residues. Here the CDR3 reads CASSLGTSSQYF. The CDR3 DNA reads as TGTGCCAGCAGCTTAGGGACTAGTTCGCAGTATTTT.

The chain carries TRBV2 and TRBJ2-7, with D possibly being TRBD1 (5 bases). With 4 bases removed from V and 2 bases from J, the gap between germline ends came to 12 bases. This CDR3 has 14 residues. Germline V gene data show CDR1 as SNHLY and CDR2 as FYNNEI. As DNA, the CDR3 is TGTGCCAGCAGTGCTGGCAGGGTGACCTACGAGCAGTACTTC. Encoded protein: CASSAGRVTYEQYF.

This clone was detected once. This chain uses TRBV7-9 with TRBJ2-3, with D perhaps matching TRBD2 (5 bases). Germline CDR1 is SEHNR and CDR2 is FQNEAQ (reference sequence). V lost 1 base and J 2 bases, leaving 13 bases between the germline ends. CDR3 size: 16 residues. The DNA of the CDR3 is TGTGCCAGCAGCTTAGGCTCCCTAGCAACCACAGATACGCAGTATTTT. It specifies CASSLGSLATTDTQYF.

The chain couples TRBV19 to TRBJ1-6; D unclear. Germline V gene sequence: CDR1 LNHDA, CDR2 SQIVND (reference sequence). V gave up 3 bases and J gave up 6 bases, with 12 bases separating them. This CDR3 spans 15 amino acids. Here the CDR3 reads CASSITRRSNSPLHF. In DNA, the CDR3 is TGTGCCAGTAGTATTACTCGGAGGTCTAATTCACCCCTCCACTTT.

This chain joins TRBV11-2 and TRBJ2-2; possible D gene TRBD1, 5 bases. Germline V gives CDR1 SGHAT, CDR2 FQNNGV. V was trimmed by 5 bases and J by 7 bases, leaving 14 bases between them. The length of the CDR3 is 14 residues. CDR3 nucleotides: TGTGCCAGCAGCCCAAGGGGAAGGGGCGGGGAGCTGTTTTTT. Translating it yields CASSPRGRGGELFF.

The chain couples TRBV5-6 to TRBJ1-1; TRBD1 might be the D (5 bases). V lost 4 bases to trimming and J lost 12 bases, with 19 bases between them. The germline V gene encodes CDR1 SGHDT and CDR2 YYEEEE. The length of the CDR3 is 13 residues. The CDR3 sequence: CASSPRWAGATFF. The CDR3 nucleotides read TGTGCCAGCAGCCCCCGCTGGGCTGGGGCTACTTTCTTT.

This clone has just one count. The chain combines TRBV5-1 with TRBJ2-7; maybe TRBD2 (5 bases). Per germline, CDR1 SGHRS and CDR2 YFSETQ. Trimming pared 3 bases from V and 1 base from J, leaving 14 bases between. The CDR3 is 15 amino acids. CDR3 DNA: TGCGCCAGCAGCTCAATACTAGGTGGGTCCTACGAGCAGTACTTC. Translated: CASSSILGGSYEQYF.

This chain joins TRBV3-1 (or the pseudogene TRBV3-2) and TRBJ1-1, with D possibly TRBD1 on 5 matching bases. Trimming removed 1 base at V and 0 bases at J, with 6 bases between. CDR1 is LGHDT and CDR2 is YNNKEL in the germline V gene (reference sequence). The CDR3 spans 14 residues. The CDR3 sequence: CASSQGTLNTEAFF. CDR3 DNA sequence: TGTGCCAGCAGCCAAGGGACACTGAACACTGAAGCTTTCTTT.

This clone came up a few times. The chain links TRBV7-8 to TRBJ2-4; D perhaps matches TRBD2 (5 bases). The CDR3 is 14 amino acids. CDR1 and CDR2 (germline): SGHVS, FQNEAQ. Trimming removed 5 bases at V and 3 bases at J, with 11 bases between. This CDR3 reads CASSQARDKNIQYF. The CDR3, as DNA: TGTGCCAGCAGCCAAGCCCGGGACAAAAACATTCAGTACTTC.

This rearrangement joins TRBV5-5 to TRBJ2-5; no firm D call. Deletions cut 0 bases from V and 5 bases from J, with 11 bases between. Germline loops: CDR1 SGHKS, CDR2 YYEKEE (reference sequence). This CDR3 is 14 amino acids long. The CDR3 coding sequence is TGTGCCAGCAGCTTGGGTCTCATGAGGGAGACCCAGTACTTC. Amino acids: CASSLGLMRETQYF.

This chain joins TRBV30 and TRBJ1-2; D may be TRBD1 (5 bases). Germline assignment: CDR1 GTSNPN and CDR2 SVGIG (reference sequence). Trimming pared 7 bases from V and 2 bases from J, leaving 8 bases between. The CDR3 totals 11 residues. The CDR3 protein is CASPGNYGYTF. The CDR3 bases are TGTGCCTCCCCAGGGAACTATGGCTACACCTTC.